The rows below give T cell receptor beta chains drawn from one sample of a study of T cell changes during pregnancy in multiple sclerosis. Profiling relied on immunoSEQ multiplex PCR, and the TCRdb table lists in-frame clones only, not all of them. The sample yields tens of thousands of clones, around 92% seen once. The source was peripheral blood, collected before pregnancy. The receptors shown here come from a female donor with multiple sclerosis, enrolled in a pregnancy study. The CDR3 runs from the conserved cysteine through the conserved F or W. Fields, in order: CDR3 protein, CDR3 DNA, CDR3 length, V gene, D gene, J gene, clone size. A D gene is named only where the DNA matches it firmly. Expanded clones are given a class, and other clones once, few, many or no size at all.

CDR3: CASSQQASGGTDTQYF
DNA: TGTGCCAGCAGCCAACAGGCTAGCGGCGGCACAGATACGCAGTATTTT
length: 16
V: TRBV5-4
D: TRBD2
J: TRBJ2-3
size: -

CDR3: CASSLGRDRAGYTQYF
DNA: TGTGCCAGCAGCTTAGGCCGGGACAGGGCTGGGTATACGCAGTATTTT
length: 16
V: TRBV11-1
D: TRBD1
J: TRBJ2-3
size: -

CDR3: CASTPSGTSYNEQFF
DNA: TGTGCCAGCACCCCTAGCGGGACCTCCTACAATGAGCAGTTCTTC
length: 15
V: TRBV9
D: TRBD2
J: TRBJ2-1
size: -

CDR3: CASSPDRVGSTEAFF
DNA: TGCGCCAGCAGCCCTGACAGGGTAGGGAGCACTGAAGCTTTCTTT
length: 15
V: TRBV4-3
D: TRBD1
J: TRBJ1-1
size: -

CDR3: CASGQGALTYGYTF
DNA: TGTGCCAGCGGACAGGGGGCTTTGACGTATGGCTACACCTTC
length: 14
V: TRBV2
D: TRBD1
J: TRBJ1-2
size: -

CDR3: CASSRTKLLKAFF
DNA: TGTGCCAGCAGTCGGACAAAGCTCCTTAAAGCTTTCTTT
length: 13
V: TRBV27
D: -
J: TRBJ1-1
size: -

CDR3: CASSTGPVPQHF
DNA: TGTGCCAGCTCTACAGGCCCCGTACCCCAGCATTTT
length: 12
V: TRBV19
D: -
J: TRBJ1-5
size: -

CDR3: CASTLLAGGPETQYF
DNA: TGTGCCAGCACCCTCCTAGCGGGAGGGCCGGAGACCCAGTACTTC
length: 15
V: TRBV6-6
D: TRBD2
J: TRBJ2-5
size: -

CDR3: CASSLENSYGYTF
DNA: TGTGCCAGCAGCTTAGAGAACTCTTATGGCTACACCTTC
length: 13
V: TRBV13
D: -
J: TRBJ1-2
size: -

CDR3: CASSQDPTTGNTIYF
DNA: TGTGCCAGCAGCCAAGATCCGACAACTGGAAACACCATATATTTT
length: 15
V: TRBV4-2
D: -
J: TRBJ1-3
size: -

CDR3: CASSDLAGSYNEQFF
DNA: TGTGCCAGCAGCGACCTAGCGGGGAGCTACAATGAGCAGTTCTTC
length: 15
V: TRBV9
D: TRBD2
J: TRBJ2-1
size: -

CDR3: CASSPRTGNSYEQYF
DNA: TGTGCCAGCAGCCCCCGGACAGGGAACTCCTACGAGCAGTACTTC
length: 15
V: TRBV7-2
D: TRBD1
J: TRBJ2-7
size: -

CDR3: CASSLYGFKTGGSGANVLTF
DNA: TGCGCCAGCAGCTTGTACGGGTTTAAGACAGGGGGCTCTGGGGCCAACGTCCTGACTTTC
length: 20
V: TRBV5-1
D: TRBD1
J: TRBJ2-6
size: -

CDR3: CASSLATGELFF
DNA: TGTGCCAGCAGCTTGGCTACCGGGGAGCTGTTTTTT
length: 12
V: TRBV5-6
D: -
J: TRBJ2-2
size: once

CDR3: CASSRTLAGYSYEQYF
DNA: TGTGCCAGCAGCCGAACACTAGCGGGGTACTCCTACGAGCAGTACTTC
length: 16
V: TRBV6-6
D: TRBD2
J: TRBJ2-7
size: -

CDR3: CASSLVGQSYEQYF
DNA: TGCGCCAGCAGCTTGGTTGGGCAGAGCTACGAGCAGTACTTC
length: 14
V: TRBV5-1
D: -
J: TRBJ2-7
size: -

CDR3: CASSRDRDETQYF
DNA: TGTGCCAGCAGTAGGGACAGGGACGAGACCCAGTACTTC
length: 13
V: TRBV6-1
D: TRBD1
J: TRBJ2-5
size: -

CDR3: CASSTDTDNQPQHF
DNA: TGTGCCAGCTCAACAGACACAGACAATCAGCCCCAGCATTTT
length: 14
V: TRBV18
D: -
J: TRBJ1-5
size: -

CDR3: CASSPPITEAFF
DNA: TGTGCCAGCAGTCCCCCTATCACTGAAGCTTTCTTT
length: 12
V: TRBV28
D: -
J: TRBJ1-1
size: -

CDR3: CASSYSDTYEQYF
DNA: TGTGCCAGCAGTTACTCGGACACCTACGAGCAGTACTTC
length: 13
V: TRBV6-5
D: -
J: TRBJ2-7
size: -

CDR3: CASSKARGRLVWANVLTF
DNA: TGTGCCAGCAGCAAAGCGAGGGGGCGTTTAGTCTGGGCCAACGTCCTGACTTTC
length: 18
V: TRBV21-1
D: -
J: TRBJ2-6
size: -

CDR3: CASGQRLAGMRIHEQYF
DNA: TGTGCTAGTGGCCAAAGACTAGCGGGAATGAGGATTCACGAGCAGTACTTC
length: 17
V: TRBV12-5
D: TRBD2
J: TRBJ2-7
size: -

CDR3: CASNLGGTTYEQYF
DNA: TGTGCCAGCAACCTTGGCGGGACCACCTACGAGCAGTACTTC
length: 14
V: TRBV6-1
D: -
J: TRBJ2-7
size: -

CDR3: CASSLTGERNDEQYF
DNA: TGTGCCAGCAGCTTGACAGGGGAACGCAACGACGAGCAGTACTTC
length: 15
V: TRBV5-4
D: TRBD1
J: TRBJ2-7
size: -

CDR3: CASSQASGTTVYEQFF
DNA: TGTGCCAGCAGCCAAGCCAGCGGGACTACGGTGTATGAGCAGTTCTTC
length: 16
V: TRBV5-4
D: TRBD2
J: TRBJ2-1
size: -

CDR3: CASSLRDSSYNEQFF
DNA: TGTGCCAGCAGTCTCCGGGACAGCTCCTACAATGAGCAGTTCTTC
length: 15
V: TRBV6-6
D: TRBD1
J: TRBJ2-1
size: once

CDR3: CASSLPRGLSNTEAFF
DNA: TGTGCCAGCAGCTTACCAAGAGGACTTTCGAACACTGAAGCTTTCTTT
length: 16
V: TRBV7-8
D: -
J: TRBJ1-1
size: -

CDR3: CASSVSGTSGYEQFF
DNA: TGTGCCAGCAGCGTATCCGGGACTAGCGGTTATGAGCAGTTCTTC
length: 15
V: TRBV9
D: TRBD2
J: TRBJ2-1
size: -

CDR3: CASSPKPLAESSGANVLTF
DNA: TGTGCCAGCAGCCCAAAGCCACTAGCGGAGAGCTCTGGGGCCAACGTCCTGACTTTC
length: 19
V: TRBV4-2
D: TRBD2
J: TRBJ2-6
size: -

CDR3: CASSLVVGPQLGTEAFF
DNA: TGCGCCAGCAGCTTGGTTGTGGGCCCGCAGTTGGGCACTGAAGCTTTCTTT
length: 17
V: TRBV5-1
D: -
J: TRBJ1-1
size: -

CDR3: CASSSTYEQYF
DNA: TGTGCCAGCAGTTCAACCTACGAGCAGTACTTC
length: 11
V: TRBV28
D: -
J: TRBJ2-7
size: -

CDR3: CASSSNRGVGTEAFF
DNA: TGCGCCAGCAGCTCGAACAGGGGGGTGGGGACTGAAGCTTTCTTT
length: 15
V: TRBV5-1
D: TRBD1
J: TRBJ1-1
size: -

CDR3: CASSQDSGRANDEQFF
DNA: TGCGCCAGCAGCCAAGATAGCGGGAGGGCCAACGATGAGCAGTTCTTC
length: 16
V: TRBV4-1
D: TRBD2
J: TRBJ2-1
size: once

CDR3: CAIQWGTSGNTGELFF
DNA: TGTGCCATCCAATGGGGGACTAGCGGGAACACCGGGGAGCTGTTTTTT
length: 16
V: TRBV6-6
D: TRBD2
J: TRBJ2-2
size: once

CDR3: CASGSQGNTEAFF
DNA: TGTGCCAGCGGTTCACAGGGGAACACTGAAGCTTTCTTT
length: 13
V: TRBV2
D: -
J: TRBJ1-1
size: -

CDR3: CASSPRTGLGVYEQYF
DNA: TGCGCCAGCAGCCCTAGGACGGGACTGGGGGTCTACGAGCAGTACTTC
length: 16
V: TRBV4-1
D: -
J: TRBJ2-7
size: -

CDR3: CASSSIPPTSNQETQYF
DNA: TGTGCCAGCAGTTCCATACCCCCGACTAGCAACCAAGAGACCCAGTACTTC
length: 17
V: TRBV27
D: TRBD2
J: TRBJ2-5
size: -

CDR3: CASSHRGENTEAFF
DNA: TGTGCCAGCAGTCACAGGGGCGAGAATACTGAAGCTTTCTTT
length: 14
V: TRBV6-5
D: TRBD1
J: TRBJ1-1
size: -

CDR3: CASSPRDGGQYF
DNA: TGTGCCAGCAGTCCCCGGGACGGGGGCCAGTACTTC
length: 12
V: TRBV27
D: -
J: TRBJ2-5
size: -

CDR3: CASRPLGTGTYEQYF
DNA: TGTGCCAGCCGCCCTTTAGGGACAGGGACTTACGAGCAGTACTTC
length: 15
V: TRBV5-5
D: TRBD1
J: TRBJ2-7
size: -

CDR3: CAARRQGTDTQYF
DNA: TGTGCCGCACGGAGACAGGGCACAGATACGCAGTATTTT
length: 13
V: TRBV6-1
D: -
J: TRBJ2-3
size: -

CDR3: CASSIMRAGELFF
DNA: TGTGCCAGTAGTATTATGAGAGCCGGGGAGCTGTTTTTT
length: 13
V: TRBV19
D: -
J: TRBJ2-2
size: -

CDR3: CASSEAGLGYEQYF
DNA: TGTGCCAGCAGTGAAGCGGGACTAGGTTACGAGCAGTACTTC
length: 14
V: TRBV2
D: TRBD2
J: TRBJ2-7
size: once

CDR3: CASSYYGGYEQYF
DNA: TGTGCCAGCAGTTATTACGGCGGCTACGAGCAGTACTTC
length: 13
V: TRBV27
D: -
J: TRBJ2-7
size: -

CDR3: CASSERDSSNEQFF
DNA: TGCGCCAGCAGCGAAAGGGACTCCTCCAATGAGCAGTTCTTC
length: 14
V: TRBV5-1
D: -
J: TRBJ2-1
size: once

CDR3: CASSLTGASSGNTIYF
DNA: TGTGCCAGCAGCTTAACAGGGGCCTCCTCTGGAAACACCATATATTTT
length: 16
V: TRBV13
D: TRBD1
J: TRBJ1-3
size: -

CDR3: CSVEGQGNEQYF
DNA: TGCAGCGTTGAGGGACAGGGTAACGAGCAGTACTTC
length: 12
V: TRBV29-1
D: TRBD1
J: TRBJ2-7
size: -

CDR3: CASSLYQGGNQPQHF
DNA: TGTGCCAGCAGCTTATATCAGGGCGGCAATCAGCCCCAGCATTTT
length: 15
V: TRBV7-2
D: -
J: TRBJ1-5
size: -

CDR3: CASSSPRGAQETQYF
DNA: TGTGCCAGCAGTTCCCCGCGCGGGGCCCAAGAGACCCAGTACTTC
length: 15
V: TRBV6-5
D: -
J: TRBJ2-5
size: -

CDR3: CASSSRLAGGNHNEQFF
DNA: TGTGCCAGCAGTTCGAGACTAGCGGGAGGTAACCACAATGAGCAGTTCTTC
length: 17
V: TRBV28
D: TRBD2
J: TRBJ2-1
size: -

CDR3: CASSSYSGTIHNEQFF
DNA: TGTGCCAGCAGTTCCTACAGCGGGACTATCCACAATGAGCAGTTCTTC
length: 16
V: TRBV6-5
D: TRBD2
J: TRBJ2-1
size: -

CDR3: CASRGTSGSYEQFF
DNA: TGTGCCAGCAGAGGGACTAGCGGGAGCTATGAGCAGTTCTTC
length: 14
V: TRBV2
D: TRBD2
J: TRBJ2-1
size: once

CDR3: CASSQSPWTGKPMGTTNEKLFF
DNA: TGCGCCAGCAGTCAATCTCCATGGACAGGGAAACCTATGGGGACAACTAATGAAAAACTGTTTTTT
length: 22
V: TRBV23-1
D: TRBD1
J: TRBJ1-4
size: -

CDR3: CASSQGPPGFNVLTF
DNA: TGTGCCAGCAGCCAAGGGCCACCGGGATTCAACGTCCTGACTTTC
length: 15
V: TRBV11-3
D: -
J: TRBJ2-6
size: -